These 16 T cell receptor beta chains originate from one sample sequenced in a study of blood T cell repertoires in COVID-19. The table came from immunoSEQ multiplex PCR; TCRdb's copy has only in-frame clones and leaves some out. The sample holds about 220,000 clones, more than 70% seen once. Sequencing used peripheral blood. The receptor set was obtained from a human donor in a cohort sampled during active COVID-19.

The chain couples TRBV5-1 to TRBJ2-3, with 10 bases fitting TRBD2. CDR1 and CDR2 from the germline V gene are SGHRS and YFSETQ. After removal of 5 bases from V and 2 bases from J, the junction contained 8 bases not matched to a gene. The CDR3 covers 16 residues. CDR3 DNA: TGCGCCAGCAGTGACCGGGGACTAGCGCTCACAGATACGCAGTATTTT. Amino acid sequence: CASSDRGLALTDTQYF.

The J gene is TRBJ2-1, the V gene TRBV2; TRBD2 matches at 8 bases. The CDR3 is 14 amino acids. V dropped 4 bases and J dropped 7; count of bases not matched to a gene: 6. The germline V gene has CDR1 SNHLY and CDR2 FYNNEI. The CDR3 DNA follows: TGTGCCAGCAGTGGTCGGGAGGGATTGAATGAGCAGTTCTTC. It encodes CASSGREGLNEQFF.

The chain joins TRBV13 to TRBJ2-1; 9 bases align to TRBD2. V was clipped by 5 bases and J by 5 bases; unmatched bases: 10. The CDR3 consists of 16 residues. The germline gives CDR1 PRHDT, CDR2 FYEKMQ (reference sequence). DNA for the CDR3: TGTGCCAGCAGCGTCCCCCTAGCGGGAAGAAACAATGAGCAGTTCTTC. Translating it yields CASSVPLAGRNNEQFF.

This rearrangement joins TRBV7-2 to TRBJ2-7, with TRBD2 matching 12 bases. The CDR3 runs to 16 residues. Trimming cost V 0 bases and J 3 bases; bases outside gene matches: 3. CDR1 SGHTA and CDR2 FQGNSA come from the germline V gene. CDR3 sequence (DNA): TGTGCCAGCAGCTTAGCGGTACTAGCGGGGGGCTACGAGCAGTACTTC. It encodes CASSLAVLAGGYEQYF.

The V gene is TRBV28, the J gene TRBJ1-1; tentative D call: TRBD1 (6 bases). Germline CDR1 MDHEN, CDR2 SYDVKM. V lost 6 bases and J 10 bases, leaving 21 bases between the germline ends. The CDR3 loop spans 14 amino acids. The CDR3 reads CASSPRGGAWGAFF. The CDR3 DNA sequence: TGTGCCAGCAGCCCCCGAGGGGGGGCTTGGGGAGCTTTCTTT.

The chain joins TRBV27 to TRBJ2-5; 13 bases map to TRBD2. The CDR3 is 17 amino acids. V dropped 6 bases and J dropped 1; count of bases not matched to a gene: 8. Germline assignment: CDR1 MNHEY and CDR2 SMNVEV (reference sequence). The CDR3 protein is CASSPPGLAGTQETQYF. The DNA of the CDR3 is TGTGCCAGCAGCCCCCCGGGACTAGCGGGGACCCAAGAGACCCAGTACTTC.

The V gene is TRBV10-3, the J gene TRBJ1-3, with D possibly matching TRBD1 (6 bases). The CDR3 sequence is 13 residues long. Germline V CDR1 and CDR2: ENHRY, SYGVKD. The germline V and J ends were trimmed by 8 bases and 3 bases, with 11 bases remaining between them. The CDR3 protein is CAIRHRDGNTIYF. The CDR3 coding sequence is TGTGCCATCCGCCACAGGGATGGAAACACCATATATTTT.

This rearrangement joins TRBV28 to TRBJ1-5; D gene unclear. The CDR3 loop spans 13 amino acids. V lost 3 bases to trimming and J lost 4 bases, with 7 bases between them. Germline CDR1 is MDHEN and CDR2 is SYDVKM. The CDR3 spells CASSLPGNQPQHF. The DNA for the CDR3 is TGTGCCAGCAGTTTGCCGGGGAATCAGCCCCAGCATTTT.

In this sample, this clone turned up a few times. The gene calls are TRBV5-6 and TRBJ1-2, with 8 bases lining up with TRBD1. CDR1 is SGHDT, CDR2 YYEEEE, per germline. The J segment lost 4 bases and the V segment lost 4 bases, leaving 12 bases of the junction unmatched. The CDR3 is 16 amino acids. Here the CDR3 reads CASSDTGTGTPYGYTF. CDR3 in DNA: TGTGCCAGCAGCGATACCGGGACAGGAACCCCCTATGGCTACACCTTC.

The rearrangement links TRBV5-6 to TRBJ1-6; D gene ambiguous. Germline V lookup: CDR1 SGHDT, CDR2 YYEEEE. The CDR3 spans 17 residues. Trimming cost V 5 bases and J 0 bases, with 15 bases left between them. CDR3 in DNA: TGTGCCAGCAGTTCAACAGCACTGAGCTCCTATAATTCACCCCTCCACTTT. Encoded protein: CASSSTALSSYNSPLHF. Combining the CDR3 with reference TRBV5-6 and TRBJ1-6 gives the whole variable domain DAGVTQSPTHLIKTRGQQVTLRCSPKSGHDTVSWYQQALGQGPQFIFQYYEEEERQRGNFPDRFSGHQFPNYSSELNVNALLLGDSALYLCASSSTALSSYNSPLHFGNGTRLTVT.

This clone was observed once. V is TRBV7-2 and J is TRBJ2-7, with a tentative D call TRBD2 (6 bases). The CDR3 is made up of 13 amino acids. Germline V gene lookup returns CDR1 SGHTA and CDR2 FQGNSA. Deletions cut 6 bases from V and 7 bases from J, with 16 bases between. CDR3 protein: CASSYRAAGEQYF. The CDR3 DNA sequence: TGTGCCAGCAGTTACCGGGCCGCGGGGGAGCAGTACTTC.

The chain combines TRBV7-9 with TRBJ1-1; D is unresolved. V was trimmed by 3 bases and J by 5 bases, leaving 10 bases between them. Germline V gene sequence: CDR1 SEHNR, CDR2 FQNEAQ (reference sequence). The CDR3 has 13 amino acids. CDR3 residues: CASSFLGVTEAFF. CDR3 DNA: TGTGCCAGCAGCTTCCTGGGCGTAACTGAAGCTTTCTTT. Looking up the rest from reference TRBV7-9 and TRBJ1-1 gives the full variable domain: DTGVSQNPRHKITKRGQNVTFRCDPISEHNRLYWYRQTLGQGPEFLTYFQNEAQLEKSRLLSDRFSAERPKGSFSTLEIQRTEQGDSAMYLCASSFLGVTEAFFGQGTRLTVV.

J is TRBJ2-3 and V is TRBV3-1 (or the pseudogene TRBV3-2), with 13 bases fitting TRBD2. This CDR3 is 19 amino acids long. From germline, CDR1 is LGHDT and CDR2 YNNKEL (reference sequence). Losses at the gene ends were 5 bases for V and 0 bases for J; bases not matched to a gene: 11. CDR3 nucleotide sequence: TGTGCCAGCAGCAGGACTAGCGGGGGCCCGGCAGGAAGCACAGATACGCAGTATTTT. Its protein product is CASSRTSGGPAGSTDTQYF.

The chain carries TRBV5-5 and TRBJ1-5, with no clear D. Germline V gene lookup returns CDR1 SGHKS and CDR2 YYEKEE (reference sequence). Deletions cut 4 bases from V and 2 bases from J, with 22 bases between. CDR3 size: 18 residues. In DNA form, the CDR3 reads TGTGCCAGCAGCCCAAGGACGGGAGGAACGAGAGGCAATCAGCCCCAGCATTTT. Translated, it gives CASSPRTGGTRGNQPQHF.

This clone has more than one count but fewer than ten. The rearrangement uses TRBV15 and TRBJ2-1, with 10 bases matching TRBD1. The CDR3 consists of 17 residues. The germline V gene has CDR1 LNHNV and CDR2 YYDKDF (reference sequence). V was pared by 0 bases and J by 3 bases, with 5 bases of the junction left unmatched. CDR3 residues: CATSRDVGTGVYNEQFF. CDR3 sequence (DNA): TGTGCCACCAGCAGAGACGTCGGGACAGGGGTCTACAATGAGCAGTTCTTC.

This clone was counted a few times. Sequence at one end of the junction differs from germline and may be a read error. The genes are TRBV7-8 and TRBJ2-7; tentatively, D is TRBD1 (6 bases). The CDR3 runs to 12 residues. The germline V gene has CDR1 SGHVS and CDR2 FQNEAQ. The CDR3 sequence: CASSQRGTPPHF. DNA for the CDR3: TGTGCCAGCAGCCAGAGGGGGACCCCACCCCACTTC.